The 4 T cell receptor beta chains below were found in one sample sequenced in a study of lymphopenia after photon versus proton radiotherapy. The repertoire was sequenced with immunoSEQ multiplex PCR; TCRdb's copy has only in-frame clones and lacks some. The table lists under 30,000 clones, roughly 87% of them singletons. The sample here was peripheral blood, taken from a patient treated with proton-based radiotherapy. These receptor sequences come from an older woman with cholangiocarcinoma. Some clones in this sample may be carry-over from other donors' samples.

This clone occurred once. This rearrangement joins TRBV2 to TRBJ2-2, with D possibly matching TRBD1 (6 bases). CDR1 is SNHLY, CDR2 FYNNEI, per germline. Trimming pared 7 bases from V and 4 bases from J, leaving 19 bases between. This CDR3 contains 16 residues. CDR3 in amino acids: CASTGQTTLGTGELFF. Written as DNA, the CDR3 is TGTGCCAGCACGGGACAAACCACGTTGGGCACCGGGGAGCTGTTTTTT.

V and J are TRBV7-9 and TRBJ2-1; D remains ambiguous. The CDR3 is 13 residues long. CDR1 and CDR2 (germline): SEHNR, FQNEAQ (reference sequence). Trimming cost V 5 bases and J 2 bases, with 7 bases left between them. In nucleotides, the CDR3 is TGTGCCAGCAGCCTCTCCACCTACAATGAGCAGTTCTTC. Its translation: CASSLSTYNEQFF.

The chain employs TRBV6-5 and TRBJ2-7, with D possibly TRBD1 on 5 matching bases. This CDR3 is built from 14 residues. Germline loops: CDR1 MNHEY, CDR2 SVGAGI. The germline V and J ends were trimmed by 5 bases and 3 bases, with 14 bases remaining between them. In DNA, the CDR3 is TGTGCCAGCAGTATCTCGTTAAGGGGCTACGAGCAGTACTTC. Translation: CASSISLRGYEQYF.

The J gene is TRBJ1-1, the V gene TRBV30, with D unclear. Between the trimmed V and J ends, which lost 4 bases and 1 base, there was a span of 7 bases. CDR3 length: 12 residues. Germline V gene data show CDR1 as GTSNPN and CDR2 as SVGIG (reference sequence). The CDR3 nucleotides read TGTGCCTGGACACGGACGAACACTGAAGCTTTCTTT. Translation gives CAWTRTNTEAFF. Looking up the rest from reference TRBV30 and TRBJ1-1 gives the full variable domain: SQTIHQWPATLVQPVGSPLSLECTVEGTSNPNLYWYRQAAGRGLQLLFYSVGIGQISSEVPQNLSASRPQDRQFILSSKKLLLSDSGFYLCAWTRTNTEAFFGQGTRLTVV.